This T cell receptor (beta chain) was sequenced during a study of blood T cells in healthy people across ages. Study-wide findings and caveats: Donors of long life had a larger count of naive CD4+ cells and greater diversity than aged donors. TCR beta diversity, measured per million T cells, fell in a roughly linear way with age.

Combining a sample-barcoded 5' primer with a J-beta primer mix, a second PCR ran for about 7 to 11 cycles. CDR3-containing paired-end reads numbering at least 2.5 million came from each sample. TCRdb fed the 5' RACE reads into MiXCR, producing one record per CDR3 protein. The sample has about 1.4 million distinct CDR3 sequences, roughly 60% seen once. Healthy Russian Caucasian donors spanned ages roughly 6 to 90 years. Germline V gene data show CDR1 as LGHNA and CDR2 as YNFKEQ. Trimming removed 0 bases from V and 3 bases from J, with 12 bases in between. There are 17 residues in the CDR3. With regard to this clonotype: Its target is unknown.

The chain carries TRBV4-2 and TRBJ2-6; D is uncertain. The specimen sequenced was blood. The TCR originated in a man between 18 and 29 years old in good health. CDR3 DNA sequence: TGTGCCAGCAGCCAAGATCTGAGGCCCAATGGGGCCAACGTCCTGACTTTC. Translating it yields CASSQDLRPNGANVLTF.